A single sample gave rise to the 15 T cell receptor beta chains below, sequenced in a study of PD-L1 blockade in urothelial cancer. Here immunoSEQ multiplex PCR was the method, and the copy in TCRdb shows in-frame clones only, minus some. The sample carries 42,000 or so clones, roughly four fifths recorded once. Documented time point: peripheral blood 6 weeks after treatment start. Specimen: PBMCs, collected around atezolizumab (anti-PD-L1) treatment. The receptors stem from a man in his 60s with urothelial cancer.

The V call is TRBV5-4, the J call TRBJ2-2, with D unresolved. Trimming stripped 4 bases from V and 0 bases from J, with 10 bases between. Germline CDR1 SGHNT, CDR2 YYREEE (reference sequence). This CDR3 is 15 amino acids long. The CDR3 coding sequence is TGTGCCAGCAGCAGCCGGCTAGCGAACACCGGGGAGCTGTTTTTT. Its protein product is CASSSRLANTGELFF.

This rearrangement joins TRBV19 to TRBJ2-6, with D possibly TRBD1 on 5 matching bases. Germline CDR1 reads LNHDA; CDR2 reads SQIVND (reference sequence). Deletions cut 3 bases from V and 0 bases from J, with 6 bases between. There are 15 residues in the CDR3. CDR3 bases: TGTGCCAGTAGTATGGGGCACTCTGGGGCCAACGTCCTGACTTTC. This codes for CASSMGHSGANVLTF.

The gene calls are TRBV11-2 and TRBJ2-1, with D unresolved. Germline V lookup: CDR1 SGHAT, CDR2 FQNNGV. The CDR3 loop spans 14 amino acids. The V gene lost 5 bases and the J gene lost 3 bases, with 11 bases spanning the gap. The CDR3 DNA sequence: TGTGCCAGCAGCCGAAATCCCAGCTACAATGAGCAGTTCTTC. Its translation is CASSRNPSYNEQFF.

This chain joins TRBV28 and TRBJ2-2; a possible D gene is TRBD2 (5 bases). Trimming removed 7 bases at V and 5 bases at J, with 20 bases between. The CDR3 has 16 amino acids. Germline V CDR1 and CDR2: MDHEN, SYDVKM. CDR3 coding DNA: TGTGCCAGCATTACCGCCGCCGGGAAAGCAACCGGGGAGCTGTTTTTT. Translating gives CASITAAGKATGELFF.

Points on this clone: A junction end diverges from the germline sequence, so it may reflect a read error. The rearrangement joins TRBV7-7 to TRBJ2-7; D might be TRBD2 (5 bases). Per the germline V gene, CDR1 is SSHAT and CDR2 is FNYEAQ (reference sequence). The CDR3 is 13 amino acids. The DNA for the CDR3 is TGTGCTAGCAGCCTGGGAGATTCCTACGAGCAGTACTTC. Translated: CASSLGDSYEQYF. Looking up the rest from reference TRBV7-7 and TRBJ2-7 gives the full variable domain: GAGVSQSPRYKVTKRGQDVTLRCDPISSHATLYWYQQALGQGPEFLTYFNYEAQPDKSGLPSDRFSAERPEGSISTLTIQRTEQRDSAMYRCASSLGDSYEQYFGPGTRLTVT.

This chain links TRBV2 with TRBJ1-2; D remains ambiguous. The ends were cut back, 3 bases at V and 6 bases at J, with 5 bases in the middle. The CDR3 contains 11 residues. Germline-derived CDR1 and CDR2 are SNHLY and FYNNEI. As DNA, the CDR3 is TGTGCCAGCAGTGACCCCGATGGCTACACCTTC. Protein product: CASSDPDGYTF.

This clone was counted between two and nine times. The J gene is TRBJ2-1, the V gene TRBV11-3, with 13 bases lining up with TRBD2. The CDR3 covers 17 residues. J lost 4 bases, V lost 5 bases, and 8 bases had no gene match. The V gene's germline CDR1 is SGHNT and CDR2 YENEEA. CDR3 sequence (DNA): TGTGCCAGCAGCCCAGGGACTAGCGGGACAGTATACAATGAGCAGTTCTTC. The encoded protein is CASSPGTSGTVYNEQFF. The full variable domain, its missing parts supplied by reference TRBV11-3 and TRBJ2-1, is EAGVVQSPRYKIIEKKQPVAFWCNPISGHNTLYWYLQNLGQGPELLIRYENEEAVDDSQLPKDRFSAERLKGVDSTLKIQPAELGDSAVYLCASSPGTSGTVYNEQFFGPGTRLTVL.

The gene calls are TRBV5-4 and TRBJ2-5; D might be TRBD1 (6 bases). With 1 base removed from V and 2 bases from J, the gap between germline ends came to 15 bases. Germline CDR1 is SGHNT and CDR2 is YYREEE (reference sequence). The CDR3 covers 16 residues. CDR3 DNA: TGTGCCAGCAGCTTGACGATCCGAGGGGGACAAGAGACCCAGTACTTC. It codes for CASSLTIRGGQETQYF.

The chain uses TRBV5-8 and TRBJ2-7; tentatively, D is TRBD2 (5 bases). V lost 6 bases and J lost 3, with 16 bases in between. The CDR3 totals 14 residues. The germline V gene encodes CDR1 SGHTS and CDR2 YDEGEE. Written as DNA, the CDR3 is TGTGCCAGCACTCGCGGGCTCGCTATCTACGAGCAGTACTTC. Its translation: CASTRGLAIYEQYF.

The CDR3, as DNA: TGTGCCAGCAGCGCTCGGACTAGCGGGAGCTCCTACAATGAGCAGTTCTTC. Its protein is CASSARTSGSSYNEQFF. V usage is TRBV7-2 and J usage is TRBJ2-1, with 13 positions matching TRBD2. CDR1 is SGHTA and CDR2 is FQGNSA in the germline V gene. V shed 5 bases, J shed 0 bases, and the junction held 4 bases outside the gene matches. The CDR3 runs 17 residues.

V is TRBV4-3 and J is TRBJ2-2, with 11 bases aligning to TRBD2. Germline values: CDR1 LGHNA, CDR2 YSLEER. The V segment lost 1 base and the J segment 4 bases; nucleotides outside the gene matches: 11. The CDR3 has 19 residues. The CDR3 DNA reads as TGCGCCAGCAGCCAAGCTACCCCCGGACTAGCGGGCGGCACCGGGGAGCTGTTTTTT. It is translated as CASSQATPGLAGGTGELFF.

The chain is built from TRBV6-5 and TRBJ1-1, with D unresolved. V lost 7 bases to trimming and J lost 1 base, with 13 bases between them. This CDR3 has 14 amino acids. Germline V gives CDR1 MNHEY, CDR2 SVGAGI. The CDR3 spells CASTPSGRNTEAFF. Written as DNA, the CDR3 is TGTGCCAGCACACCTTCTGGGAGGAACACTGAAGCTTTCTTT.

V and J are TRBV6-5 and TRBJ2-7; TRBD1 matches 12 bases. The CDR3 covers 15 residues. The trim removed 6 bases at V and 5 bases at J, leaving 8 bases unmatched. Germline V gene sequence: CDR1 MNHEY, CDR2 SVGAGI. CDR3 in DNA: TGTGCCAGCAGGATGGGACAGGGGGCGCCCCACGAGCAGTACTTC. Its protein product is CASRMGQGAPHEQYF.

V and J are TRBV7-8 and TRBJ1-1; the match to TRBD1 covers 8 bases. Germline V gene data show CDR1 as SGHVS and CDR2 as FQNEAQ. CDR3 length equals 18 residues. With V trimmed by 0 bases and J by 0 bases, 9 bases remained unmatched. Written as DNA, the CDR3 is TGTGCCAGCAGCTTAGCTCCCGGGACAGGACTTTTGAACACTGAAGCTTTCTTT. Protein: CASSLAPGTGLLNTEAFF.

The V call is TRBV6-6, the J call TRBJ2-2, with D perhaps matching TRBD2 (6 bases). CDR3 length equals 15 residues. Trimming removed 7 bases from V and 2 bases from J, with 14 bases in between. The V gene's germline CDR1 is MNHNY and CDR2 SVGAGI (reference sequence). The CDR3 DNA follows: TGTGCCAGCATCCTGGGGGGAACCAACACCGGGGAGCTGTTTTTT. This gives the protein CASILGGTNTGELFF.